This T cell receptor beta chain was observed in a study of T cells in Graves' hyperthyroidism and ophthalmopathy. This clonotype occurred many times. From RNA transcripts, TCR beta CDR3 regions were amplified. A set of HTBI primers served as the primers for a first-round RT-PCR of the TCR CDR3. TCRdb reanalysed the multiplex PCR reads using MiXCR and keeps one entry per CDR3 protein. The table shows 550,000 to 650,000 distinct CDR3 sequences, with 14% occurring only once. The CDR3 runs 12 residues. V lost 2 bases and J 3 bases, leaving 4 bases between the germline ends. The TCR comes from a woman younger than 45 with Graves' hyperthyroidism that later progressed to Graves' ophthalmopathy. The chain has TRBV12-3 or TRBV12-4 and TRBJ1-1; no definite D call. Material for sequencing was blood. The CDR3 nucleotides are TGTGCCAGCAGTTTAACGGACACTGAAGCTTTCTTT. Protein: CASSLTDTEAFF.